The 2 T cell receptor beta chains below all came from one sample that was sequenced in a study of cytomegalovirus exposure and HLA in healthy donors. In the PCR, 60 Vbeta and 13 Jbeta primers were used. Sequenced by immunoSEQ multiplex PCR; TCRdb stores in-frame clones only, minus some. Among about 170,000 clones listed, less than 80% were seen once. Sequences were obtained from PBMCs. These receptors were collected from a female donor in good health and CMV-seronegative.

As regards this clone: Other DNA sequences of this sample code for an identical CDR3. CDR3: CSATAYEQYF. As DNA, the CDR3 is TGCAGTGCTACAGCCTACGAGCAGTACTTC. The chain employs TRBV20-1 and TRBJ2-7, with unresolved D. The germline V and J ends were trimmed by 4 bases and 2 bases, with 3 bases remaining between them. The CDR3 covers 10 residues. Germline V gene lookup returns CDR1 DFQATT and CDR2 SNEGSKA (reference sequence).

The chain joins TRBV19 to TRBJ2-5; 8 bases agree with TRBD2. The CDR3 length is 17 residues. Trimming cost V 4 bases and J 1 base; bases outside gene matches: 11. Germline lookup yields CDR1 LNHDA and CDR2 SQIVND (reference sequence). This chain's CDR3 is CASSTPRWSGGQETQYF. The CDR3 DNA reads TGTGCCAGTAGTACCCCCCGTTGGAGCGGGGGCCAAGAGACCCAGTACTTC.